This passage covers 24 T cell receptor beta chains from one sample sequenced in a study of cytomegalovirus exposure and HLA in healthy donors. It was with 60 Vbeta and 13 Jbeta primers that the PCR ran. Sequencing used immunoSEQ multiplex PCR; TCRdb keeps in-frame clones, though not all of them. The table has around 140,000 clones, 70% to 85% seen once. Sequencing was performed on PBMCs. These receptors originate from a male donor in good health and CMV-seropositive.

This sequence joins TRBV7-2 and TRBJ1-2; a weak D match, TRBD1 (6 bases). This CDR3 comprises 13 residues. V lost 0 bases and J 6 bases, leaving 8 bases between the germline ends. Germline V lookup: CDR1 SGHTA, CDR2 FQGNSA. The CDR3 is CASSLAPGDGYTF. The CDR3, as DNA: TGTGCCAGCAGCTTAGCGCCAGGGGATGGCTACACCTTC.

The CDR3 DNA reads TGTGCCAGCAGCTTGGAGCTCCCCTACGAGCAGTACTTC. Its protein product is CASSLELPYEQYF. This chain links TRBV5-4 with TRBJ2-7, with D uncertain. The length of the CDR3 is 13 residues. V lost 0 bases and J lost 2, with 6 bases in between. Germline-derived CDR1 and CDR2 are SGHNT and YYREEE (reference sequence).

The V call is TRBV6-5, the J call TRBJ1-5; 8 positions match TRBD1. The V gene's germline CDR1 is MNHEY and CDR2 SVGAGI. Trimming at V came to 5 bases and at J to 2 bases, leaving 5 bases not matched to a gene. The CDR3 has 15 residues. The CDR3 region is CASSAGGAGNQPQHF. In DNA form, the CDR3 reads TGTGCCAGCAGTGCAGGGGGCGCCGGCAATCAGCCCCAGCATTTT.

The gene calls are TRBV5-1 and TRBJ1-3; D is uncertain. Germline CDR1 and CDR2: SGHRS and YFSETQ. This CDR3 has 15 residues. V was trimmed by 0 bases and J by 0 bases, leaving 7 bases between them. In nucleotides, the CDR3 is TGCGCCAGCAGCTTGGGGGAGAGCTCTGGAAACACCATATATTTT. Its translation is CASSLGESSGNTIYF.

Details on this clone: One end of the junction fails to match germline, which may point to a read error. Other DNA sequences in this sample translate to the same CDR3. This chain links TRBV11-2 with TRBJ2-4; D remains unclear. CDR3 length: 13 amino acids. CDR1 is SGHAT and CDR2 is FQNNGV in the germline V gene. CDR3 in amino acids: CASSLAAKNIQYF. The CDR3 coding sequence is TGTGCCAGCAGCCTCGCGGCCAAAAACATTCAGTACTTT.

V usage is TRBV2 and J usage is TRBJ2-5, with no clear D. This CDR3 contains 13 residues. The germline V and J ends were trimmed by 3 bases and 3 bases, with 8 bases remaining between them. The germline CDR1 and CDR2 sequences are SNHLY and FYNNEI. The CDR3 DNA follows: TGTGCCAGCAGTGACAACACCAAAGAGACCCAGTACTTC. It specifies CASSDNTKETQYF.

This clone was found a few times. V gene TRBV6-5 combines with J gene TRBJ1-6; 7 bases match TRBD1. V trimming: 5 bases; J trimming: 3 bases; junction bases outside the gene matches: 1. Germline values: CDR1 MNHEY, CDR2 SVGAGI. The CDR3 contains 14 residues. The CDR3 loop is CASSRTGYNSPLHF. CDR3 DNA sequence: TGTGCCAGCAGTAGGACAGGCTATAATTCACCCCTCCACTTT.

The gene calls are TRBV7-7 and TRBJ2-5; 11 bases match TRBD2. Per the germline V gene, CDR1 is SSHAT and CDR2 is FNYEAQ (reference sequence). J lost 5 bases, V lost 0 bases, and 5 bases had no gene match. The CDR3 runs to 16 residues. DNA for the CDR3: TGTGCCAGCAGCTTAGCTCTAGCGGGAGGAGAGGAGACCCAGTACTTC. Translation: CASSLALAGGEETQYF.

The chain combines TRBV7-6 with TRBJ1-4, with TRBD1 as a possible D gene (5 bases). Germline V gene sequence: CDR1 SGHVS, CDR2 FNYEAQ. The CDR3 sequence is 16 residues long. V lost 1 base to trimming and J lost 0 bases, with 9 bases between them. The CDR3 sequence: CASSLGTGATNEKLFF. In DNA form, the CDR3 reads TGTGCCAGCAGCTTAGGAACAGGTGCAACTAATGAAAAACTGTTTTTT.

V is TRBV2 and J is TRBJ2-5; the D gene is possibly TRBD2 (5 bases). Germline V lookup: CDR1 SNHLY, CDR2 FYNNEI. This CDR3 has 13 amino acids. Trimming left V 4 bases short and J 3 bases short, with 9 bases between. The chain's CDR3 is CASSAREKETQYF. In nucleotides, the CDR3 is TGTGCCAGCAGTGCGAGGGAGAAAGAGACCCAGTACTTC.

The V call is TRBV7-6, the J call TRBJ1-2; D is ambiguous. Deletions cut 2 bases from V and 8 bases from J, with 12 bases between. Per germline, CDR1 SGHVS and CDR2 FNYEAQ. This CDR3 is 13 amino acids long. In DNA, the CDR3 is TGTGCCAGCAGCTTATTTGAGGGTCGCGGCTACACCTTC. Translating gives CASSLFEGRGYTF.

The CDR3 protein is CASSLGGAGGELFF. The CDR3 nucleotides are TGCGCCAGCAGCTTGGGTGGGGCTGGCGGGGAGCTGTTTTTT. This chain joins TRBV5-1 and TRBJ2-2; possibly TRBD1 for D (5 bases). Germline V gives CDR1 SGHRS, CDR2 YFSETQ. V lost 0 bases to trimming and J lost 7 bases, with 10 bases between them. The CDR3 is 14 amino acids.

The V and J genes are TRBV7-9 and TRBJ2-7; maybe TRBD1 (6 bases). The V end was cut by 2 bases, the J end by 2 bases, with 16 bases between. Germline V gene lookup returns CDR1 SEHNR and CDR2 FQNEAQ (reference sequence). The CDR3 is 16 residues long. The CDR3 is CASSLSPRDIAYEQYF. In DNA, the CDR3 is TGTGCCAGCAGCTTATCCCCCCGGGACATCGCCTACGAGCAGTACTTC.

The chain has TRBV5-4 and TRBJ2-7; D possibly corresponds to TRBD2 (5 bases). Germline V CDR1 and CDR2: SGHNT, YYREEE (reference sequence). Trimming pared 3 bases from V and 7 bases from J, leaving 14 bases between. The CDR3 covers 13 residues. The CDR3 spells CASSSPLRGEQYF. CDR3 nucleotide sequence: TGTGCCAGCAGCTCCCCCCTACGGGGTGAGCAGTACTTC.

The V call is TRBV19, the J call TRBJ2-1; 7 bases align to TRBD2. CDR3 length equals 14 residues. V was pared by 3 bases and J by 3 bases, with 2 bases of the junction left unmatched. Germline V gene data show CDR1 as LNHDA and CDR2 as SQIVND (reference sequence). The CDR3 DNA is TGTGCCAGTAGTATCGGGGGGAGCTACAATGAGCAGTTCTTC. This translates into CASSIGGSYNEQFF.

In its sample, this clone was seen a few times. The chain has TRBV27 and TRBJ1-6; D is uncertain. From germline, CDR1 is MNHEY and CDR2 SMNVEV (reference sequence). The V gene lost 9 bases and the J gene lost 0 bases, with 15 bases spanning the gap. The CDR3 spans 16 residues. The CDR3 DNA is TGTGCCAGAGCTCGGTCAGGTATCTCCTATAATTCACCCCTCCACTTT. This translates into CARARSGISYNSPLHF.

V gene TRBV10-3 combines with J gene TRBJ1-3; 8 nucleotides match TRBD1. The CDR3 spans 15 residues. Trimming removed 5 bases from V and 4 bases from J; junction bases left unmatched: 7. CDR1 and CDR2 from the germline V gene are ENHRY and SYGVKD. In DNA, the CDR3 is TGTGCCATCAGTCCCCAGGGGGCGACAGGAAACACCATATATTTT. It is translated as CAISPQGATGNTIYF.

The rearrangement uses TRBV6-6 and TRBJ2-2, with D possibly TRBD1 on 5 matching bases. The CDR3 is 14 residues long. CDR1 MNHNY and CDR2 SVGAGI come from the germline V gene (reference sequence). V gave up 7 bases and J gave up 8 bases, with 17 bases separating them. Here the CDR3 reads CASINSQERGELFF. The CDR3 bases are TGTGCCAGCATTAACTCACAGGAAAGAGGGGAGCTGTTTTTT.

The gene calls are TRBV5-4 and TRBJ2-1, with D tentatively TRBD1 (6 bases). Germline CDR1 and CDR2: SGHNT and YYREEE (reference sequence). This CDR3 region has 17 residues. The V gene lost 0 bases and the J gene lost 0 bases, with 13 bases spanning the gap. The CDR3 nucleotides read TGTGCCAGCAGCTTGGGGGTAGGGGGTAGCTCCTACAATGAGCAGTTCTTC. Translated: CASSLGVGGSSYNEQFF.

The J gene is TRBJ2-7, the V gene TRBV7-2; 7 positions match TRBD2. Germline V lookup: CDR1 SGHTA, CDR2 FQGNSA. The trim removed 5 bases at V and 0 bases at J, leaving 7 bases unmatched. The CDR3 runs to 15 residues. The CDR3: CASSRSGVSSYEQYF. CDR3 sequence (DNA): TGTGCCAGCAGCCGGAGCGGGGTGAGCTCCTACGAGCAGTACTTC.

This chain links TRBV11-1 with TRBJ1-2; D possibly corresponds to TRBD1 (6 bases). The germline CDR1 and CDR2 sequences are SGHAT and FQDESV (reference sequence). This CDR3 contains 14 residues. V was trimmed by 5 bases and J by 4 bases, leaving 14 bases between them. CDR3 protein: CASSLDRQAYGYTF. CDR3 nucleotide sequence: TGTGCCAGCAGCCTCGACCGACAGGCCTATGGCTACACCTTC.

This clone was recorded a few times. V and J are TRBV6-5 and TRBJ2-1; D unresolved. V dropped 2 bases and J dropped 5 bases, with 13 bases sitting between them. The CDR3 spans 15 residues. Germline V gene sequence: CDR1 MNHEY, CDR2 SVGAGI. Here the CDR3 reads CASSYITGFHNEQFF. CDR3 DNA: TGTGCCAGCAGTTACATCACGGGTTTCCACAATGAGCAGTTCTTC.

The V call is TRBV29-1, the J call TRBJ1-4; no clear D gene. Trimming removed 4 bases at V and 7 bases at J, with 7 bases between. The CDR3 has 11 amino acids. Looked up from germline, CDR1 is SQVTM and CDR2 is ANQGSEA. CDR3 sequence: CSVGSGEKLFF. CDR3 nucleotides: TGCAGCGTTGGCTCGGGTGAAAAACTGTTTTTT.

This chain uses TRBV19 with TRBJ2-2, with TRBD1 identical over 8 bases. This CDR3 has 14 residues. The trim removed 5 bases at V and 6 bases at J, leaving 5 bases unmatched. Germline values: CDR1 LNHDA, CDR2 SQIVND (reference sequence). CDR3 protein: CASSPLDRAGELFF. For the CDR3, the DNA is TGTGCCAGTAGTCCCTTGGACAGGGCCGGGGAGCTGTTTTTT.